The 2 T cell receptor beta chains below all came from one sample that was sequenced in a study of early T cells in non-severe SARS-CoV-2 infection. TCRdb itself ran the 5' RACE reads through MiXCR, one entry per CDR3 protein. The sample records about 54,000 distinct CDR3 sequences, roughly 8% being singletons. The sample was whole blood, taken at baseline. Receptor source: an adult who was a healthcare worker with PCR-confirmed SARS-CoV-2 infection or an uninfected control (not recorded which).

Notes on this clonotype: A read error may produce the germline difference seen at one junction end. V usage is TRBV4-3 and J usage is TRBJ1-6; D is unresolved. CDR1 and CDR2 (germline): LGHNA, YSLEER. CDR3 length equals 15 residues. The CDR3 sequence is CATSRGDNYNSPLHF. The CDR3 DNA follows: TGCGCCACCAGCCGCGGCGACAACTATAATTCACCCCTCCACTTT.

This chain joins TRBV6-5 and TRBJ2-5, with TRBD1 matching 7 bases. Trimming took 5 bases from V and 4 from J; bases not matched to a gene: 7. CDR1 is MNHEY and CDR2 is SVGAGI in the germline V gene. The length of the CDR3 is 14 residues. CDR3 sequence reads: CASSKSTGRETQYF. For the CDR3, the DNA is TGTGCCAGCAGTAAATCGACAGGGAGAGAGACCCAGTACTTC.